Listed here is a single TCR beta chain. Its target is not known. With template switching, a universal primer site was added, and the cDNA carried unique molecular identifiers. TCRdb called the 5' RACE reads again in MiXCR, with one record for every CDR3 protein. The sample shows more than 1.5 million distinct CDR3 sequences, about 30% of them seen only once. These data originate in a study of identical twins. The germline V gene has CDR1 LGHDT and CDR2 YNNKEL (reference sequence). This CDR3 contains 16 residues. Findings and caveats of the study: Beta out-of-frame sequences showed weaker excess sharing between twins.

The source is a newborn girl in good health. Sequencing used cord blood. J is TRBJ2-1 and V is TRBV3-1; the match to TRBD1 covers 9 bases. The DNA end favors TRBJ2-7, so the J call may be wrong. CDR3 bases: TGTGCCAGCAGCCAACCCCGGGACAGGGCCTACAATGAGCAGTACTTC. It codes for CASSQPRDRAYNEQYF.